This entry features one TCR beta chain sequence. Its antigen remains unidentified. These data come from a study of T cell responses to AZD1222 COVID-19 vaccine. Only in-frame clones appear in the TCRdb table, and some are missing; sequencing was by immunoSEQ multiplex PCR. The table lists 70,000 to 75,000 clones, 60% to 85% of them singletons. General study points: Nearly half of spike-specific TCRs reportedly go after variant regions that carry no mutations. Sampling that yielded the repertoires occurred only after the peak T cell response.

CDR3 length: 12 residues. V was trimmed by 0 bases and J by 5 bases, leaving 3 bases between them. Looked up from germline, CDR1 is SGHRS and CDR2 is YFSETQ. This TCR came from an adult who received the AZD1222 COVID-19 vaccine. The sequenced sample was peripheral blood, obtained 28 days after the second AZD1222 dose. V is TRBV5-1 and J is TRBJ2-1, with no clear D. Written as DNA, the CDR3 is TGCGCCAGCAGCTTGGTTGACAATGAGCAGTTCTTC. This sequence encodes CASSLVDNEQFF.